One sample yielded the 20 T cell receptor beta chains listed below, sequenced in a study of beta chain features in type 1 diabetes. Isolated RNA was reverse transcribed in full, so expressed TCRB transcripts were sequenced. Profiled with immunoSEQ multiplex PCR; TCRdb holds only in-frame clones, not every one. Here the sample spans under 550,000 clones, about an eighth being singletons. Sequencing was done on a sample of naive CD4+ T cells from blood. The source is a woman aged 18-29 years in good health.

The chain recombines TRBV6-5 with TRBJ2-5, with TRBD2 matching 9 bases. The length of the CDR3 is 15 residues. Trimming removed 3 bases from V and 2 bases from J; junction bases left unmatched: 4. Per germline, CDR1 MNHEY and CDR2 SVGAGI. Here the CDR3 DNA reads TGTGCCAGCAGTTATCAGGCGGGGGGGCAAGAGACCCAGTACTTC. It translates to CASSYQAGGQETQYF.

This rearrangement joins TRBV7-2 to TRBJ2-2; tentative D call: TRBD2 (5 bases). The CDR3 extends over 16 amino acids. From germline, CDR1 is SGHTA and CDR2 FQGNSA. The V gene lost 1 base and the J gene lost 0 bases, with 9 bases spanning the gap. The CDR3 loop reads CASSLGSGANTGELFF. In DNA, the CDR3 is TGTGCCAGCAGCTTAGGTTCCGGGGCGAACACCGGGGAGCTGTTTTTT.

This clone was seen only a few times. The chain is built from TRBV21-1 and TRBJ1-6; the tabulated D call, TRBD1, remains unverified against the DNA. TRBV21-1 is a documented pseudogene. The CDR3 length is 16 residues. DNA for the CDR3: TGTGCCAGCAGCGAGGCGAGGACAGGATATAATTCACCCCTCCACTTT. Its protein is CASSEARTGYNSPLHF.

The V gene is TRBV14, the J gene TRBJ2-7, with 12 bases identical to TRBD2. V dropped 4 bases and J dropped 2; count of bases not matched to a gene: 3. Germline V CDR1 and CDR2: SGHDN, FVKESK. This CDR3 is 15 amino acids long. The CDR3 loop is CASSLGLAGTYEQYF. In nucleotides, the CDR3 is TGTGCCAGCAGCCTAGGACTAGCGGGAACCTACGAGCAGTACTTC. Combining the CDR3 with reference TRBV14 and TRBJ2-7 gives the whole variable domain EAGVTQFPSHSVIEKGQTVTLRCDPISGHDNLYWYRRVMGKEIKFLLHFVKESKQDESGMPNNRFLAERTGGTYSTLKVQPAELEDSGVYFCASSLGLAGTYEQYFGPGTRLTVT.

The chain recombines TRBV7-2 with TRBJ2-5; 7 bases are a match to TRBD1. The CDR3 totals 15 residues. Germline lookup yields CDR1 SGHTA and CDR2 FQGNSA. J gave up 0 bases and V 1 base, and 2 bases lay outside the gene matches. CDR3 nucleotide sequence: TGTGCCAGCAGCTTAGGAGACAGGGACCAAGAGACCCAGTACTTC. Its translation is CASSLGDRDQETQYF.

This clone showed up just a few times. V gene TRBV2 combines with J gene TRBJ1-2; D uncertain. The germline V gene encodes CDR1 SNHLY and CDR2 FYNNEI. The CDR3 spans 13 residues. Trimming removed 6 bases at V and 7 bases at J, with 15 bases between. The chain's CDR3 is CASSLEGIGGYTF. CDR3 DNA sequence: TGTGCCAGCAGCCTTGAAGGCATAGGTGGCTACACCTTC.

This clone was recorded a few times. V and J are TRBV9 and TRBJ2-5, with a possible D match to TRBD2 (6 bases). The CDR3 runs to 12 residues. Deletions cut 3 bases from V and 5 bases from J, with 8 bases between. CDR1 is SGDLS, CDR2 YYNGEE, per germline. CDR3 in DNA: TGTGCCAGCAGCGCCCGGGGGGAGACCCAGTACTTC. It translates to CASSARGETQYF.

This chain links TRBV10-3 with TRBJ2-6, with D hard to call. The CDR3 is made up of 15 amino acids. Germline V gene sequence: CDR1 ENHRY, CDR2 SYGVKD. V was cut by 2 bases and J by 0 bases, with 5 bases left in between. CDR3 in DNA: TGTGCCATCAGTGAGATCCACTCTGGGGCCAACGTCCTGACTTTC. It is translated as CAISEIHSGANVLTF.

The chain has TRBV4-2 and TRBJ1-2; weak D call: TRBD1 (6 bases). This CDR3 has 14 residues. The germline V and J ends were trimmed by 3 bases and 4 bases, with 12 bases remaining between them. The germline V gene has CDR1 LGHNA and CDR2 YNFKEQ. In DNA form, the CDR3 reads TGTGCCAGCAGCCAGGACAGCCGGCCCTATGGCTACACCTTC. Its protein is CASSQDSRPYGYTF.

This clone has more than one count but fewer than ten. J is TRBJ1-1 and V is TRBV10-3; D remains ambiguous. Deletions cut 0 bases from V and 1 base from J, with 9 bases between. CDR3 length equals 15 residues. Germline V gene sequence: CDR1 ENHRY, CDR2 SYGVKD. CDR3 region: CAISESGRSNTEAFF. In DNA, the CDR3 is TGTGCCATCAGTGAGTCGGGGAGGTCGAACACTGAAGCTTTCTTT.

The V call is TRBV9, the J call TRBJ2-2, with TRBD2 matching 10 bases. Germline CDR1 reads SGDLS; CDR2 reads YYNGEE. Trimming cost V 5 bases and J 4 bases; bases outside gene matches: 2. The CDR3 runs to 14 residues. DNA of the CDR3: TGTGCCAGCAGAAGACTAGCGGGCACCGGGGAGCTGTTTTTT. It codes for CASRRLAGTGELFF.

The J gene is TRBJ2-3, the V gene TRBV4-1; TRBD1 agrees at 7 bases. V shed 1 base, J shed 7 bases, and the junction held 14 bases outside the gene matches. CDR3 length: 17 residues. In germline, CDR1 is MGHRA, CDR2 YSYEKL. As DNA, the CDR3 is TGCGCCAGCAGCCAAGCGGTGGGGACAGTTCCTTGGAATACGCAGTATTTT. It yields the protein CASSQAVGTVPWNTQYF.

This clone has more than one count but fewer than ten. The chain links TRBV30 to TRBJ2-4; 7 bases align to TRBD1. CDR1 and CDR2 from the germline V gene are GTSNPN and SVGIG (reference sequence). The CDR3 loop spans 13 amino acids. J was trimmed by 2 bases and V by 3 bases; bases with no gene match: 1. The CDR3 loop is CAWRQGTKNIQYF. CDR3 DNA: TGTGCCTGGAGACAGGGGACCAAAAACATTCAGTACTTC.

This clone was counted between two and nine times. The chain has TRBV10-3 and TRBJ2-1; 8 bases align to TRBD1. The CDR3 runs to 14 residues. Germline V gene data show CDR1 as ENHRY and CDR2 as SYGVKD. Trimming at V came to 7 bases and at J to 4 bases, leaving 6 bases not matched to a gene. The CDR3: CAIKPGQAYNEQFF. The CDR3 region has the DNA TGTGCCATCAAGCCGGGACAGGCGTACAATGAGCAGTTCTTC.

The J gene is TRBJ2-7, the V gene TRBV10-3; 9 nucleotides line up with TRBD2. The CDR3 extends over 14 amino acids. Germline CDR1 ENHRY, CDR2 SYGVKD. The V and J ends lost 5 bases and 3 bases, in that order; junction bases with no gene match: 5. The CDR3 region has the DNA TGTGCCATCAGTCCTAGCGGGAACGTCTACGAGCAGTACTTC. Amino acid sequence: CAISPSGNVYEQYF.

The chain couples TRBV7-8 to TRBJ2-5; a weak D match, TRBD1 (5 bases). This CDR3 contains 15 residues. V was clipped by 6 bases and J by 5 bases, with 19 bases between them. Germline CDR1 is SGHVS and CDR2 is FQNEAQ. CDR3 sequence reads: CASRPSLLRVETQYF. In DNA, the CDR3 is TGTGCCAGCAGACCTTCGTTACTCAGGGTTGAGACCCAGTACTTC. Variable domain in full (rest from reference TRBV7-8 and TRBJ2-5): GAGVSQSPRYKVAKRGQDVALRCDPISGHVSLFWYQQALGQGPEFLTYFQNEAQLDKSGLPSDRFFAERPEGSVSTLKIQRTQQEDSAVYLCASRPSLLRVETQYFGPGTRLLVL.

This chain uses TRBV5-1 with TRBJ2-1; 10 nucleotides align to TRBD2. CDR1 SGHRS and CDR2 YFSETQ come from the germline V gene. V lost 4 bases to trimming and J lost 5 bases; unmatched junction nucleotides: 9. The CDR3 is made up of 16 amino acids. CDR3 amino acids: CASSLPSGSSHNEQFF. The CDR3, as DNA: TGCGCCAGCAGCCTACCTAGCGGGAGTTCCCACAATGAGCAGTTCTTC.

This clone was detected only a few times. The J gene is TRBJ2-1, the V gene TRBV4-1; tentatively, D is TRBD1 (6 bases). CDR3 length equals 13 residues. Germline lookup yields CDR1 MGHRA and CDR2 YSYEKL. Trimming stripped 5 bases from V and 4 bases from J, with 9 bases between. The CDR3 DNA reads as TGCGCCAGCAGCTACGGACAGTACAATGAGCAGTTCTTC. This sequence encodes CASSYGQYNEQFF.

This clone has only a few counts. The chain uses TRBV15 and TRBJ2-1, with D possibly TRBD2 on 5 matching bases. The CDR3 consists of 16 residues. Trimming shortened V by 1 base and J by 6 bases, and 16 bases separated the two germline ends. Germline V gives CDR1 LNHNV, CDR2 YYDKDF (reference sequence). CDR3 sequence reads: CATSRGEGPLANEQFF. CDR3 DNA: TGTGCCACCAGCAGAGGAGAGGGCCCTCTAGCCAATGAGCAGTTCTTC.

J is TRBJ2-5 and V is TRBV2, with 8 bases identical to TRBD1. Germline V gene data show CDR1 as SNHLY and CDR2 as FYNNEI. Trimming took 3 bases from V and 3 from J; bases not matched to a gene: 3. The CDR3 is made up of 14 amino acids. The CDR3 DNA sequence: TGTGCCAGCAGTGAGCGACAGGGGAAAGAGACCCAGTACTTC. The encoded protein is CASSERQGKETQYF.